The rows below give T cell receptor beta chains drawn from one sample of a study of T cell responses to AZD1222 COVID-19 vaccine. TCRdb's copy holds only in-frame clones and misses some; the assay was immunoSEQ multiplex PCR. The table lists around 110,000 clones, around 88% of them singletons. The sample consisted of peripheral blood, taken on day 0 of AZD1222 vaccination. These receptors all stem from an adult in good health. CDR3s include the opening cysteine and the closing phenylalanine or tryptophan. The D gene is left open where the match is weak. The size field is filled for only some rows; it gives once, few, many or a size class.

clone size	V gene	D gene	J gene	CDR3 DNA	CDR3 protein
NA	TRBV5-1	TRBD1	TRBJ1-4	TGCGCCAGCAGCTTGACAGGGGGCAGCGTAGGTGAAAAACTGTTTTTT	CASSLTGGSVGEKLFF
NA	TRBV11-1	NA	TRBJ1-2	TGTGCCAGCAGCCCGCCCGGCAGAGAAGTGTATGGCTACACCTTC	CASSPPGREVYGYTF
once	TRBV18	NA	TRBJ2-7	TGTGCCAGCTCACCCCGACAGGATTTCTACGAGCAGTACTTC	CASSPRQDFYEQYF
NA	TRBV19	TRBD2	TRBJ2-3	TGTGCCAGTAGTTCCCGACCGGGACTAGCGGGAGTAAAAACAGATACGCAGTATTTT	CASSSRPGLAGVKTDTQYF
once	TRBV6-2/TRBV6-3	NA	TRBJ1-4	TGTGCCAGCAGTTACAGCAGAGAGGAAAAACTGTTTTTT	CASSYSREEKLFF
NA	TRBV4-3	NA	TRBJ1-4	TGCGCCAGCAGCCACGTCTCAAATGAAAAACTGTTTTTT	CASSHVSNEKLFF
NA	TRBV6-5	NA	TRBJ2-5	TGTGCCAGCAGTTATCGGACGGCCCAAGAGACCCAGTACTTC	CASSYRTAQETQYF
few	TRBV4-3	TRBD1	TRBJ2-2	TGCGCCAGCAGCGCCTATAGTCAGGGGGTTGGCACCGGGGAGCTGTTTTTT	CASSAYSQGVGTGELFF
once	TRBV3-1/TRBV3-2	NA	TRBJ1-4	TGTGCCAGCAGCCAAGTCTCAGGTGGCGAAAAACTGTTTTTT	CASSQVSGGEKLFF
NA	TRBV19	NA	TRBJ2-3	TGTGCCAGTAGTATGGACTTACCCACAGATACGCAGTATTTT	CASSMDLPTDTQYF
NA	TRBV28	NA	TRBJ1-2	TGTGCCAGCAGTTTAGGAGGGTATGGCTACACCTTC	CASSLGGYGYTF
NA	TRBV3-1/TRBV3-2	TRBD1	TRBJ1-4	TGTGCCAGCAGCCCCTATTCCGGGACAGTTGAAAAACTGTTTTTT	CASSPYSGTVEKLFF
NA	TRBV30	NA	TRBJ1-5	TGTGCCTGGACCACCGTAGGTAGCAATCAGCCCCAGCATTTT	CAWTTVGSNQPQHF